The rows below give T cell receptor beta chains drawn from one sample of a study of STAT3 mutations in large granular lymphocyte leukemia. TCRdb's table, derived via immunoSEQ multiplex PCR, lists solely in-frame clones and lacks some. Of around 15,000 clones in the sample, about 93% were seen once. Sequences were obtained from peripheral blood mononuclear cells. The receptors derive from a woman between 45 and 60 years old with T-cell large granular lymphocyte leukemia. Some clones in this sample may be carry-over from other donors' samples. Both conserved end residues are part of each CDR3. D genes are given only for firm matches. Clone size is shown for a subset of rows, as once, few, many or a class of expanded clone.

V	J	D	size	DNA	CDR3
TRBV2	TRBJ1-5	TRBD1	NA	TGTGCCAGCAGTGGACAGGGGGGAATTCAGCCCCAGCATTTT	CASSGQGGIQPQHF
TRBV18	TRBJ1-1	NA	once	TGTGCCAGCTCACCGTTGCAGAACACTGAAGCTTTCTTT	CASSPLQNTEAFF
TRBV2	TRBJ1-2	NA	NA	TGTGCCAGCAGGGGCGAGGGGTATAGCTATGGCTACACCTTC	CASRGEGYSYGYTF
TRBV13	TRBJ2-1	NA	NA	TGTGCCAGCAGCTTAGAGAGGGCGGGAAGTAAGGATGAGCAGTTCTTC	CASSLERAGSKDEQFF
TRBV6-6	TRBJ2-3	NA	once	TGTGCCAGCAGGCCGACTGGCACAGATACGCAGTATTTT	CASRPTGTDTQYF
TRBV5-6	TRBJ1-5	TRBD1	NA	TGTGCCAGCAGCATCGACAGGGGCAATCAGCCCCAGCATTTT	CASSIDRGNQPQHF
TRBV5-1	TRBJ1-2	TRBD1	medium-sized	TGCGCCAGCAGCCCAGAGGGGGCAACTAACTATGGCTACACCTTC	CASSPEGATNYGYTF
TRBV29-1	TRBJ2-1	TRBD1	NA	TGCAGCGGCAGAGACAGGGGGGCCTACAATGAGCAGTTCTTC	CSGRDRGAYNEQFF
TRBV4-3	TRBJ2-7	NA	NA	TGCGCCAGCAGCCGGGCCTTCGGCGGGGGCCTCTACGAGCAGTACTTC	CASSRAFGGGLYEQYF
TRBV9	TRBJ2-7	TRBD1	NA	TGTGCCAGCAGCCCTGGGACAGGTTCCTACGAGCAGTACTTC	CASSPGTGSYEQYF
TRBV4-3	TRBJ1-2	TRBD1	NA	TGCGCCAGCAGCCAAACAACGCAGGGGGCTGAAGGCTACACCTTC	CASSQTTQGAEGYTF
TRBV28	TRBJ2-3	NA	NA	TGTGCCAGCAGCCAGCCCGTTGGGGCAGATACGCAGTATTTT	CASSQPVGADTQYF
TRBV27	TRBJ2-7	TRBD1	NA	TGTGCCAGCAGTTTATCTTACAGGGGGAGCTACGAGCAGTACTTC	CASSLSYRGSYEQYF
TRBV6-5	TRBJ2-3	TRBD1	NA	TGTGCCAGCAGCTGGACAGGGGGAACGTATTTT	CASSWTGGTYF
TRBV30	TRBJ2-3	NA	NA	TGTGCCTGGGCGGCAGGCACCACAGATACGCAGTATTTT	CAWAAGTTDTQYF